This is a list of T cell receptor beta chains from one sample in a study of technical replicates of blood from several donors. The assay was immunoSEQ multiplex PCR, and TCRdb's table has in-frame clones only and misses some. The sample has some 15,000 clones, around nine tenths seen once; the top ten hold 9.5% to 12%. Sequences were obtained from PBMCs. The receptor source for this set is a human donor in good health. Each CDR3 is given with its conserved first and last residue. A D gene is named only where the DNA matches it firmly. Rows may omit the clone size; those that give it use once, few, many or a size class.

V: TRBV6-5; D: .; size: few; J: TRBJ1-5; DNA: TGTGCCAGCAGTTTACAGGGTGCCGGGGGCAATCAGCCCCAGCATTTT; CDR3: CASSLQGAGGNQPQHF
V: TRBV6-1; D: TRBD1; size: .; J: TRBJ2-3; DNA: TGTGCCAGCAGCGCTAGACAGGGGGCAACAGATACGCAGTATTTT; CDR3: CASSARQGATDTQYF
V: TRBV30; D: TRBD2; size: .; J: TRBJ2-1; DNA: TGTGCCTGGAGTGGGTGGGCTAGCGGGAGGTACTCCTACAATGAGCAGTTCTTC; CDR3: CAWSGWASGRYSYNEQFF
V: TRBV7-9; D: .; size: .; J: TRBJ1-2; DNA: TGTGCCAGCACCCAGACAGAAAACTATGGCTACACCTTC; CDR3: CASTQTENYGYTF
V: TRBV19; D: .; size: .; J: TRBJ1-5; DNA: TGTGCCAGTCACATGGGCAATCAGCCCCAGCATTTT; CDR3: CASHMGNQPQHF
V: TRBV25-1; D: .; size: .; J: TRBJ2-2; DNA: TGTGCCGCCGAGGGAGGGAACACCGGGGAGCTGTTTTTT; CDR3: CAAEGGNTGELFF
V: TRBV6-6; D: TRBD2; size: .; J: TRBJ2-1; DNA: TGCGCTACGGGACTAGCGGGATCCAATGAGCAGTTCTTC; CDR3: CATGLAGSNEQFF
V: TRBV5-6; D: TRBD1; size: .; J: TRBJ1-4; DNA: TGTGCCAGCACCGAGACAGGGCTGGCTAATGAAAAACTGTTTTTT; CDR3: CASTETGLANEKLFF
V: TRBV2; D: .; size: .; J: TRBJ2-1; DNA: TGTGCCAGCAGTGTGGACAGCTACAATGAGCAGTTCTTC; CDR3: CASSVDSYNEQFF
V: TRBV28; D: .; size: .; J: TRBJ2-7; DNA: TGTGCCAGCAGTTTGGGCAGCCTCTACGAGCAGTACTTC; CDR3: CASSLGSLYEQYF
V: TRBV7-8; D: .; size: .; J: TRBJ2-1; DNA: TGTGCCAGCAGCTTTTACGGGAGTGGTAATGAGCAGTTCTTC; CDR3: CASSFYGSGNEQFF
V: TRBV7-3; D: TRBD1; size: .; J: TRBJ2-1; DNA: TGTGCCAGCAGCCCAGGGGGAGCTGAGCAGTTCTTC; CDR3: CASSPGGAEQFF
V: TRBV14; D: .; size: .; J: TRBJ2-1; DNA: TGTGCCAGCAGCCGATACGGGAATGAGCAGTTCTTC; CDR3: CASSRYGNEQFF
V: TRBV27; D: .; size: .; J: TRBJ1-1; DNA: TGTGCCAGCAGTTCCACGACCTTCAGGGACTCCCCTTTCTTT; CDR3: CASSSTTFRDSPFF
V: TRBV6-6; D: TRBD1; size: few; J: TRBJ1-2; DNA: TGTGCCAGCACGACAGGGTATGGCTACACCTTC; CDR3: CASTTGYGYTF
V: TRBV23-1; D: TRBD1; size: .; J: TRBJ2-7; DNA: TGCGCCAGCAGTCAATCAGGGGGCGCGTACGAGCAGTACTTC; CDR3: CASSQSGGAYEQYF
V: TRBV18; D: TRBD1; size: once; J: TRBJ2-7; DNA: TGTGCCAGCTCACCACAGGGGGCGAACTACGAGCAGTACTTC; CDR3: CASSPQGANYEQYF
V: TRBV18; D: .; size: .; J: TRBJ2-7; DNA: TGTGCCAGCTCACCACGGGCCAGCTCCTACGAGCAGTACTTC; CDR3: CASSPRASSYEQYF
V: TRBV9; D: .; size: .; J: TRBJ2-3; DNA: TGTGCCAGCAGCGTAGGCTCTAGCCCTAGCACAGATACGCAGTATTTT; CDR3: CASSVGSSPSTDTQYF
V: TRBV18; D: .; size: .; J: TRBJ1-1; DNA: TGTGCCAGCTCATCATCGCAAGCTTTTGAGGCTTTCTTT; CDR3: CASSSSQAFEAFF
V: TRBV30; D: .; size: .; J: TRBJ2-7; DNA: TGTGCCTGGAGGGGAGAAAGCTCCTACGAGCAGTACTTC; CDR3: CAWRGESSYEQYF
V: TRBV28; D: TRBD1; size: .; J: TRBJ1-1; DNA: TGTGCCAGCAACACAGGGGGCGGAATTTGGGCTGAAGCTTTCTTT; CDR3: CASNTGGGIWAEAFF
V: TRBV2; D: TRBD1; size: .; J: TRBJ2-5; DNA: TGTGCCAGCACCAGGGACAGGGGGCGCGTTGAGACCCAGTACTTC; CDR3: CASTRDRGRVETQYF
V: TRBV2; D: TRBD1; size: .; J: TRBJ2-3; DNA: TGTGCCAGCGCGGGACAGGGGACAGATACGCAGTATTTT; CDR3: CASAGQGTDTQYF
V: TRBV27; D: .; size: .; J: TRBJ1-1; DNA: TGTGCCAGCAGCAGTGGGTGGGGGCTACTGGGGACGAACACTGAAGCTTTCTTT; CDR3: CASSSGWGLLGTNTEAFF
V: TRBV28; D: .; size: .; J: TRBJ1-5; DNA: TGTGCCAGCAGTTTTGGAGGGCAGCCCCAGCATTTT; CDR3: CASSFGGQPQHF
V: TRBV2; D: TRBD2; size: .; J: TRBJ2-7; DNA: TGTGCCAGCAGTCCAGCGGGGTGGGTCTACGAGCAGTACTTC; CDR3: CASSPAGWVYEQYF
V: TRBV4-2; D: .; size: few; J: TRBJ1-2; DNA: TGTGCCAGCAGCCCTGAACGGACAGTCAACTATGGCTACACCTTC; CDR3: CASSPERTVNYGYTF
V: TRBV23-1; D: TRBD2; size: once; J: TRBJ2-3; DNA: TGCGCCAGCAGTCGAAAGGACAGAGGACCCGGACTAGCGGAACCCCCTACGCAGTATTTT; CDR3: CASSRKDRGPGLAEPPTQYF
V: TRBV7-8; D: .; size: few; J: TRBJ2-7; DNA: TGTGCCAGCAGCTTAATTAGCGGCATCTCCTACGAGCAGTACTTC; CDR3: CASSLISGISYEQYF
V: TRBV7-3; D: TRBD2; size: .; J: TRBJ2-7; DNA: TGTGCCAGCAGCTTGTCCAGCGGGAGTTGGGAGCAGTACTTC; CDR3: CASSLSSGSWEQYF
V: TRBV11-2; D: TRBD2; size: once; J: TRBJ2-1; DNA: TGTGCCAGTCGCTACCCGGGGCGCGGGAGCTATGAGCAGTTCTTC; CDR3: CASRYPGRGSYEQFF
V: TRBV29-1; D: .; size: once; J: TRBJ1-2; DNA: TGCAGCGCTGTCACAGCCTATGGCTACACCTTC; CDR3: CSAVTAYGYTF
V: TRBV7-6; D: TRBD2; size: few; J: TRBJ2-5; DNA: TGTGCCAGCAGCTACGGGACTAGCGGGCTCCAAGAGACCCAGTACTTC; CDR3: CASSYGTSGLQETQYF
V: TRBV11-3; D: .; size: .; J: TRBJ2-2; DNA: TGTGCCAGCAGCTTATCGTTAGTGGGCTTAACAACGACCGGGGAGCTGTTTTTT; CDR3: CASSLSLVGLTTTGELFF
V: TRBV21-1; D: .; size: .; J: TRBJ2-4; DNA: TGTGCCAGCAGCTTCCACTTAACCGGGACAGGGGTGGTAGCCAAAAACATTCAGTACTTC; CDR3: CASSFHLTGTGVVAKNIQYF
V: TRBV27; D: .; size: .; J: TRBJ1-1; DNA: TGTGCCAGCGCCCTTACTATACAGAACACTGAAGCTTTCTTT; CDR3: CASALTIQNTEAFF
V: TRBV6-5; D: .; size: .; J: TRBJ2-7; DNA: TGTGCCAGCAGTTACTCGACTGACCCTTACTACGAGCAGTACTTC; CDR3: CASSYSTDPYYEQYF
V: TRBV19; D: .; size: .; J: TRBJ2-7; DNA: TGTGCCAGTAGTAGCGGAGGGGGGGAAAGGAGGTACGAGCAGTACTTC; CDR3: CASSSGGGERRYEQYF